A single sample gave rise to the 29 T cell receptor beta chains below, sequenced in a study of Tregs in tolerant kidney transplant recipients. Only in-frame clones appear in the TCRdb table, and some are missing; sequencing was by immunoSEQ multiplex PCR. Across over 45,000 clones, the top ten clones capture 0.85% of the sample. The material sequenced was CD4+ T cells from blood, taken before the transplant. Receptor source: a human donor who received a combined kidney and bone marrow transplant.

As for this clone: The CDR3 end is not reached by the read, which stops 3 residues before it; the germline J gene fills it in. This chain uses TRBV6-2 or TRBV6-3 with TRBJ2-7, with TRBD2 matching 7 bases. V was clipped by 5 bases and J by 0 bases; unmatched bases: 4. Per germline, CDR1 MNHEY and CDR2 SVGEGT. The CDR3 totals 14 residues. CDR3 sequence reads: CASSMLAASYEQYF. The covered CDR3 bases are TGTGCCAGCAGTATGCTAGCGGCCTCCTACGAG.

In regard to this clone: The read comes to an end 3 residues before the CDR3 does, leaving the germline J gene to fill in the end. This chain connects TRBV19 to TRBJ2-5; 11 bases are a match to TRBD1. This CDR3 is built from 15 residues. CDR1 is LNHDA, CDR2 SQIVND, per germline (reference sequence). Trimming removed 8 bases from V and 2 bases from J; junction bases left unmatched: 7. The sequenced part of the CDR3 DNA is TGTGCCAGTCAGACCGGGACAGGGGGACAAGAGACC. Translation gives CASQTGTGGQET. In full, the CDR3 reads CASQTGTGGQETQYF.

With respect to this clone: The read stops 3 residues short of the end of the CDR3; the missing end is completed from the germline J gene. The chain couples TRBV29-1 to TRBJ2-2; 9 bases fit TRBD2. V lost 4 bases to trimming and J lost 0 bases; unmatched junction nucleotides: 6. This CDR3 contains 16 residues. Germline V lookup: CDR1 SQVTM, CDR2 ANQGSEA. The CDR3 here is CSVGGSSGTNTGELFF. CDR3 bases read: TGCAGCGTTGGAGGGTCTAGCGGGACGAACACCGGGGAG.

On this clone itself: The read stops 3 residues short of the end of the CDR3; the missing end is completed from the germline J gene. The chain employs TRBV7-8 and TRBJ2-7, with D tentatively TRBD1 (6 bases). Germline assignment: CDR1 SGHVS and CDR2 FQNEAQ. CDR3 size: 16 residues. Trimming stripped 5 bases from V and 2 bases from J, with 19 bases between. CDR3 DNA (partial): TGTGCCAGCAGCGTCCGGGACAACCGATTTACCTACGAG. Residues: CASSVRDNRFTYE. The CDR3 as a whole reads CASSVRDNRFTYEQYF.

Of note for this clone: The CDR3 end lies 3 residues beyond the end of the read and is filled in from the germline J gene. The chain uses TRBV7-8 and TRBJ2-1; 7 bases agree with TRBD2. Germline CDR1 reads SGHVS; CDR2 reads FQNEAQ. With V trimmed by 5 bases and J by 8 bases, 9 bases remained unmatched. The CDR3 totals 14 residues. The sequenced part of the CDR3 DNA is TGTGCCAGCAGCACCTACGGGGGAGGGGATGAG. This codes for CASSTYGGGDE. The complete CDR3 sequence is CASSTYGGGDEQFF.

Worth noting for this clone: An end of the junction does not agree with germline; a read error may underlie this. Read data end 3 residues before the CDR3 end; the end is taken from the germline J gene. The sample contains more than one DNA sequence encoding this CDR3. V gene TRBV30 combines with J gene TRBJ1-1; D call uncertain. The CDR3 consists of 13 residues. Germline CDR1 reads GTSNPN; CDR2 reads SVGIG (reference sequence). The CDR3 sequence: CAWSGDKNTEAFF. The CDR3 DNA, read in part, is TGTGCCTGGAGTGGTGACAAGAACACTGAG. The full variable domain, its missing parts supplied by reference TRBV30 and TRBJ1-1, is SQTIHQWPATLVQPVGSPLSLECTVEGTSNPNLYWYRQAAGRGLQLLFYSVGIGQISSEVPQNLSASRPQDRQFILSSKKLLLSDSGFYLCAWSGDKNTEAFFGQGTRLTVV.

Worth noting for this clone: The CDR3 end falls 3 residues outside the read, so it is completed with the germline J gene. The chain employs TRBV10-3 and TRBJ2-7; possible D gene TRBD1, 6 bases. V was trimmed by 0 bases and J by 1 base, leaving 13 bases between them. This CDR3 has 16 residues. Germline V CDR1 and CDR2: ENHRY, SYGVKD. CDR3 bases read: TGTGCCATCAGTGAGTCGCAGGGGTTGGGATCCTACGAG. Its translation: CAISESQGLGSYE. The full CDR3 is CAISESQGLGSYEQYF.

Comments on this clone: The CDR3 goes on 3 residues after the read ends, and that part is filled in from the germline J gene. The chain is built from TRBV7-3 and TRBJ2-2, with TRBD1 as a possible D gene (6 bases). The CDR3 runs 14 residues. Germline CDR1 is SGHTA and CDR2 is FQGTGA. V was cut by 5 bases and J by 4 bases, with 11 bases left in between. The sequenced CDR3 bases are TGTGCCAGCAGCCAACAGGGTCCCACCGGGGAG. It yields the protein CASSQQGPTGE. The complete CDR3 reads CASSQQGPTGELFF.

Remarks on this clone: Read sequence stops 3 residues before the CDR3 end, and the germline J gene provides the missing end. The genes are TRBV7-2 and TRBJ1-5; TRBD1 matches at 7 bases. This CDR3 spans 15 amino acids. Germline V gives CDR1 SGHTA, CDR2 FQGNSA. The V and J ends lost 3 bases and 5 bases, in that order; junction bases with no gene match: 7. CDR3: CASSLDPGGYQPQHF. The sequenced CDR3 bases are TGTGCCAGCAGCTTGGACCCAGGGGGATATCAGCCC.

Details on this clone: The read terminates 3 residues ahead of where the CDR3 ends, so the germline J gene completes it. The rearrangement uses TRBV18 and TRBJ1-5; 8 bases line up with TRBD1. There are 14 residues in the CDR3. Germline trimming cut 4 bases from V and 2 bases from J; bases unmatched to any gene: 1. CDR1 is KGHSH, CDR2 LQKENI, per germline. CDR3 bases read: TGTGCCAGCTCACAGGGACAGGGCAATCAGCCC. This sequence encodes CASSQGQGNQP. The CDR3 in full is CASSQGQGNQPQHF.

Remarks on this clone: Coverage ceases 3 residues before the CDR3 finishes, and the germline J gene fills in the end. The V and J genes are TRBV5-1 and TRBJ1-4, with D possibly TRBD1 on 6 matching bases. Germline CDR1 is SGHRS and CDR2 is YFSETQ. The CDR3 consists of 15 residues. V was cut by 7 bases and J by 0 bases, with 13 bases left in between. CDR3 DNA, as far as it was read: TGCGCCAGCCAGGACAGTGGAGCAACTAATGAAAAA. Protein product: CASQDSGATNEK. The full CDR3 protein is CASQDSGATNEKLFF.

Concerning this clone itself: The CDR3 extends 3 residues past the end of the read, so its final part is completed from the germline J gene. The rearrangement uses TRBV20-1 and TRBJ2-1, with D perhaps matching TRBD2 (6 bases). Germline CDR1 DFQATT, CDR2 SNEGSKA (reference sequence). CDR3 length: 15 amino acids. Trimming took off 6 bases at V and 4 bases at J, with 19 bases between the two ends. CDR3: CSARLGLTLYNEQFF. The DNA read from the CDR3 is TGCAGTGCCCGACTAGGGTTGACCCTGTACAATGAG.

Points on this clone: The read is 3 residues too short to cover the CDR3 end, so that end is filled in from the germline J gene. This chain connects TRBV19 to TRBJ2-1, with TRBD2 identical over 11 bases. The junction had 7 bases not matched to a gene; V was cut back by 1 base and J by 2 bases. The length of the CDR3 is 18 residues. Germline CDR1 reads LNHDA; CDR2 reads SQIVND (reference sequence). CDR3 DNA (partial): TGTGCCAGTAGTATAGTTAGCGGGAGGGCCAGGCCCTACAATGAG. Its protein product is CASSIVSGRARPYNE. The whole CDR3 protein is CASSIVSGRARPYNEQFF.

With regard to this clone: The CDR3 end falls 3 residues outside the read, so it is completed with the germline J gene. The chain uses TRBV10-3 and TRBJ2-7; 8 nucleotides line up with TRBD1. Per germline, CDR1 ENHRY and CDR2 SYGVKD. The CDR3 length is 14 residues. Losses at the gene ends were 7 bases for V and 0 bases for J; bases not matched to a gene: 5. CDR3 residues: CAITRTGSSYEQYF. The sequenced CDR3 bases are TGTGCCATCACTAGGACAGGGAGCTCCTACGAG.

As for this clone: The read terminates 3 residues ahead of where the CDR3 ends, so the germline J gene completes it. The chain joins TRBV18 to TRBJ1-4, with TRBD1 identical over 8 bases. CDR1 is KGHSH, CDR2 LQKENI, per germline. The CDR3 is made up of 13 amino acids. V shed 6 bases and J 7 bases; nucleotides not matched to a gene: 4. CDR3 DNA (partial): TGTGCCAGCTCCGGACAGGGAGGTGAAAAA. It specifies CASSGQGGEK. In full, the CDR3 reads CASSGQGGEKLFF.

Turning to this clone: The sequence runs out 3 residues before the end of the CDR3; the remainder is reconstructed from the germline J gene. The chain recombines TRBV7-8 with TRBJ2-2, with TRBD2 identical over 8 bases. From germline, CDR1 is SGHVS and CDR2 FQNEAQ. The CDR3 runs to 17 residues. V dropped 0 bases and J dropped 2; count of bases not matched to a gene: 5. The CDR3 loop reads CASSLASGTSNTGELFF. CDR3 DNA, as far as it was read: TGTGCCAGCAGCTTAGCTAGCGGGACCTCTAACACCGGGGAG.

Notes on this clone: The read ends 3 residues before the CDR3 terminus; that terminus is restored from the germline J gene. This chain joins TRBV18 and TRBJ1-3; 7 nucleotides agree with TRBD1. CDR1 is KGHSH, CDR2 LQKENI, per germline. The ends lost 3 bases at V and 3 bases at J; junction bases unmatched: 14. CDR3 length: 18 amino acids. CDR3 sequence reads: CASSPKDRLKGFGNTIYF. The part of the CDR3 DNA that was read is TGTGCCAGCTCACCCAAGGACAGGCTAAAAGGCTTTGGAAACACC.

Details on this clone: The CDR3 end falls 3 residues outside the read, so it is completed with the germline J gene. V gene TRBV6-1 combines with J gene TRBJ1-4; 7 bases map to TRBD1. This CDR3 has 13 residues. V shed 4 bases, J shed 5 bases, and the junction held 1 base outside the gene matches. Germline CDR1 is MNHNS and CDR2 is SASEGT. The part of the CDR3 DNA that was read is TGTGCCAGCAGTGCACAGGGGAATGAAAAA. It encodes CASSAQGNEK. The entire CDR3 sequence reads CASSAQGNEKLFF.

On this clone itself: The read is 3 residues too short to cover the CDR3 end, so that end is filled in from the germline J gene. The chain links TRBV20-1 to TRBJ2-3; D remains unclear. In germline, CDR1 is DFQATT, CDR2 SNEGSKA (reference sequence). The CDR3 loop spans 13 amino acids. Trimming took 7 bases from V and 5 from J, leaving 16 bases between them. The covered CDR3 bases are TGCAGTGGGCTCGAACTAAACAAAGATACG. Protein sequence: CSGLELNKDT. The CDR3 reads in full as CSGLELNKDTQYF.

A note on this clone: The read comes to an end 3 residues before the CDR3 does, leaving the germline J gene to fill in the end. This chain links TRBV7-1 with TRBJ2-1, with TRBD2 matching over 8 bases. TRBV7-1 has ORF status, its function being uncertain. This CDR3 region has 20 residues. The ends lost 3 bases at V and 0 bases at J; junction bases unmatched: 16. The DNA read from the CDR3 is TGTGCCAGCAGCTCTCCGGGGGGGCGGGAGTTTCAGAGCTCCTACAATGAG. Its protein product is CASSSPGGREFQSSYNE. The complete CDR3 protein is CASSSPGGREFQSSYNEQFF.

To note about this clone: The read stops 3 residues short of the end of the CDR3; the missing end is completed from the germline J gene. The genes are TRBV19 and TRBJ2-2; D is perhaps TRBD2 (7 bases). The CDR3 runs to 14 residues. V lost 4 bases to trimming and J lost 4 bases, with 10 bases between them. Germline CDR1 LNHDA, CDR2 SQIVND (reference sequence). The CDR3 region is CASSKGGGTGELFF. The sequenced CDR3 bases are TGTGCCAGTAGTAAGGGAGGGGGCACCGGGGAG.

Notes on this clone: The read falls 3 residues short of the CDR3 end, and the missing part is taken from the germline J gene. The chain combines TRBV2 with TRBJ1-3; 7 positions agree with TRBD1. The germline V gene has CDR1 SNHLY and CDR2 FYNNEI. The CDR3 has 15 amino acids. V lost 6 bases, J lost 2 bases, and 7 bases stayed unmatched. The DNA read from the CDR3 is TGTGCCAGCAGGTATAGGGGGCTTCCTGGAAACACC. Translation gives CASRYRGLPGNT. The full CDR3 is CASRYRGLPGNTIYF. The variable domain in full, completed from reference TRBV2 and TRBJ1-3, reads EPEVTQTPSHQVTQMGQEVILRCVPISNHLYFYWYRQILGQKVEFLVSFYNNEISEKSEIFDDQFSVERPDGSNFTLKIRSTKLEDSAMYFCASRYRGLPGNTIYFGEGSWLTVV.

As to this clone: Sequencing ends 3 residues short of the CDR3 end; the germline J gene provides the rest. The chain uses TRBV28 and TRBJ2-5, with D maybe TRBD1 (7 bases). With 8 bases removed from V and 5 bases from J, the gap between germline ends came to 15 bases. In germline, CDR1 is MDHEN, CDR2 SYDVKM. The CDR3 is made up of 13 amino acids. Incomplete CDR3 DNA: TGTGCCAGCCGTCAGGGGGGTTTTGAGACC. Protein: CASRQGGFET. The complete CDR3 sequence is CASRQGGFETQYF.

About this clone: The read stops 3 residues short of the end of the CDR3; the missing end is completed from the germline J gene. This chain uses TRBV5-1 with TRBJ1-1; possible D gene TRBD1, 6 bases. Germline V CDR1 and CDR2: SGHRS, YFSETQ. The V end lost 4 bases, the J end lost 0 bases, and 10 bases lay between the germline ends. The CDR3 contains 14 residues. This CDR3 is CASSMDSLNTEAFF. CDR3 bases read: TGCGCCAGCAGCATGGACAGTTTGAACACTGAA.

Turning to this clone: The sequenced fragment ends 3 residues before the CDR3 boundary, so the rest is inferred from the germline J gene. This chain uses TRBV5-1 with TRBJ1-4; the match to TRBD1 covers 10 bases. With 0 bases clipped from V and 5 bases from J, the junction kept 1 base outside the gene matches. The CDR3 totals 15 residues. The germline gives CDR1 SGHRS, CDR2 YFSETQ. This CDR3 reads CASSLEDRGNEKLFF. Partial CDR3 DNA: TGCGCCAGCAGCTTGGAGGACAGGGGGAATGAAAAA.

Of note for this clone: The CDR3 end lies 3 residues beyond the end of the read and is filled in from the germline J gene. The chain couples TRBV20-1 to TRBJ1-1, with 8 bases fitting TRBD1. The CDR3 spans 13 residues. Germline values: CDR1 DFQATT, CDR2 SNEGSKA (reference sequence). Trimming took 6 bases from V and 0 from J; bases not matched to a gene: 3. CDR3 amino acids: CSARQGMNTEAFF. Incomplete CDR3 DNA: TGCAGTGCCCGACAGGGGATGAACACTGAA.

In the case of this clone: The read terminates 3 residues ahead of where the CDR3 ends, so the germline J gene completes it. This rearrangement joins TRBV19 to TRBJ1-1, with D tentatively TRBD1 (5 bases). In germline, CDR1 is LNHDA, CDR2 SQIVND (reference sequence). CDR3 length: 14 amino acids. The V gene lost 9 bases and the J gene lost 7 bases, with 21 bases spanning the gap. The CDR3 protein is CASTADRKRGEAFF. The covered CDR3 bases are TGTGCCAGCACAGCCGACCGAAAAAGGGGTGAA. Looking up the rest from reference TRBV19 and TRBJ1-1 gives the full variable domain: DGGITQSPKYLFRKEGQNVTLSCEQNLNHDAMYWYRQDPGQGLRLIYYSQIVNDFQKGDIAEGYSVSREKKESFPLTVTSAQKNPTAFYLCASTADRKRGEAFFGQGTRLTVV.

Notes on this clone: The read comes to an end 3 residues before the CDR3 does, leaving the germline J gene to fill in the end. The chain is built from TRBV19 and TRBJ1-4, with a possible D match to TRBD1 (5 bases). Germline V lookup: CDR1 LNHDA, CDR2 SQIVND (reference sequence). Deletions cut 6 bases from V and 5 bases from J, with 16 bases between. The CDR3 runs 15 residues. CDR3 DNA, as far as it was read: TGTGCCAGTAGGGACCCCGGGACTGTCAATGAAAAA. It yields the protein CASRDPGTVNEK. The entire CDR3 reads CASRDPGTVNEKLFF.

To note about this clone: The read halts 3 residues ahead of the CDR3 end, with the missing end drawn from the germline J gene. V usage is TRBV5-1 and J usage is TRBJ2-7, with TRBD2 matching over 10 bases. This CDR3 is built from 17 residues. V was clipped by 0 bases and J by 3 bases; unmatched bases: 9. Per the germline V gene, CDR1 is SGHRS and CDR2 is YFSETQ. CDR3 protein: CASSLERLAGVRYEQYF. CDR3 DNA (partial): TGCGCCAGCAGCTTGGAGAGGCTAGCGGGAGTCCGCTACGAG.